This T cell receptor beta chain was sequenced during a study of blood T cell repertoires in COVID-19. Background on the study: Some COVID-19 samples were acute and others convalescent; all came from the United States, Italy and Spain. Sources were T cells, B-cell-depleted T cells, or PBMCs; the material itself was cDNA or gDNA.

CDR3 length: 15 residues. Per the germline V gene, CDR1 is MDHEN and CDR2 is SYDVKM. The V end was cut by 6 bases, the J end by 8 bases, with 19 bases between. As handled by the study authors: Estimated nucleated cell counts came from reference gene primer amplification. TCRdb's table, derived via immunoSEQ multiplex PCR, lists solely in-frame clones and lacks some. Clone size and the V and J calls come from that table; the DNA yielded D and trimming. The table has under 400,000 clones, over 75% seen once. The clonotype originates from a woman aged 25 to 39 with COVID-19, enrolled during active disease. This chain joins TRBV28 and TRBJ1-4; D not certain. Sequencing input: peripheral blood. The CDR3 coding sequence is TGTGCCAGCAGCCAGCCCGGCCAGGCTCAGGAAAAACTGTTTTTT. Translated, it gives CASSQPGQAQEKLFF.